Below are 10 T cell receptor beta chains sequenced from a single sample in a study of a mutant IDH1 vaccine in newly diagnosed glioma. No antigen is known for these receptors. Data came from immunoSEQ multiplex PCR; TCRdb stores just in-frame clones and leaves some out. The table has 60,000 to 70,000 clones, around 83% seen once. Time point indicated: week 47, end of study. Vaccine doses each comprised 300 ug of mutant IDH1 20-mer peptide, with topical imiquimod. The material sequenced was PBMCs, taken from a glioma patient whose treatment included an IDH1 peptide vaccine. The receptors shown here come from a man aged 25-45 years with glioma.

The V and J genes are TRBV27 and TRBJ1-2; D may be TRBD1 (6 bases). Trimming took 4 bases from V and 2 from J, leaving 14 bases between them. Germline V gene data show CDR1 as MNHEY and CDR2 as SMNVEV (reference sequence). This CDR3 spans 15 amino acids. This chain's CDR3 is CASSSSTGVNYGYTF. In nucleotides, the CDR3 is TGTGCCAGCAGTTCGTCGACAGGAGTGAACTATGGCTACACCTTC.

This rearrangement joins TRBV10-3 to TRBJ2-2; TRBD1 matches at 8 bases. This CDR3 region has 15 residues. Germline assignment: CDR1 ENHRY and CDR2 SYGVKD. The junction had 3 bases not matched to a gene; V was cut back by 3 bases and J by 3 bases. In DNA form, the CDR3 reads TGTGCCATCAGTGACACAGGGGGTTACACCGGGGAGCTGTTTTTT. Amino acid sequence: CAISDTGGYTGELFF.

The chain employs TRBV6-1 and TRBJ2-7; a weak D match, TRBD1 (6 bases). V gave up 7 bases and J gave up 4 bases, with 20 bases separating them. Germline loops: CDR1 MNHNS, CDR2 SASEGT. This CDR3 is built from 15 residues. In nucleotides, the CDR3 is TGTGCCAGCACTCCCTTACCCACAGGGCCGTACGAGCAGTACTTC. Translating it yields CASTPLPTGPYEQYF.

The chain uses TRBV19 and TRBJ1-1; D gene ambiguous. CDR1 and CDR2 from the germline V gene are LNHDA and SQIVND (reference sequence). V lost 4 bases and J 1 base, leaving 7 bases between the germline ends. There are 13 residues in the CDR3. The CDR3 is CASSNTGNTEAFF. The CDR3 region has the DNA TGTGCCAGTAGTAATACGGGGAACACTGAAGCTTTCTTT.

J is TRBJ1-2 and V is TRBV7-9; a weak D match, TRBD1 (5 bases). The CDR3 length is 15 residues. V lost 5 bases and J 3 bases, leaving 16 bases between the germline ends. CDR1 and CDR2 (germline): SEHNR, FQNEAQ (reference sequence). The CDR3 DNA is TGTGCCAGCAGCCATACTACCGGGACGGACTATGGCTACACCTTC. It is translated as CASSHTTGTDYGYTF. The variable domain in full, with the rest retrieved from reference TRBV7-9 and TRBJ1-2, is DTGVSQNPRHKITKRGQNVTFRCDPISEHNRLYWYRQTLGQGPEFLTYFQNEAQLEKSRLLSDRFSAERPKGSFSTLEIQRTEQGDSAMYLCASSHTTGTDYGYTFGSGTRLTVV.

The chain links TRBV2 to TRBJ2-1, with D maybe TRBD1 (6 bases). The V end lost 6 bases, the J end lost 2 bases, and 11 bases lay between the germline ends. Germline V gives CDR1 SNHLY, CDR2 FYNNEI. The CDR3 is 14 amino acids. The CDR3 sequence is CASSPQGPYNEQFF. The CDR3 DNA reads as TGTGCCAGCAGCCCCCAGGGGCCCTACAATGAGCAGTTCTTC.

In nucleotides, the CDR3 is TGTGCCAGCAGCTGGGGACAGAGACGCAATCAGCCCCAGCATTTT. It yields the protein CASSWGQRRNQPQHF. This chain joins TRBV2 and TRBJ1-5; 7 bases line up with TRBD1. Germline lookup yields CDR1 SNHLY and CDR2 FYNNEI. After removal of 6 bases from V and 2 bases from J, the junction contained 7 bases not matched to a gene. The CDR3 length is 15 residues.

The chain combines TRBV6-5 with TRBJ2-7; D remains ambiguous. Germline V CDR1 and CDR2: MNHEY, SVGAGI. This CDR3 is 15 amino acids long. V lost 6 bases and J lost 2, with 17 bases in between. The CDR3 spells CASSPSIGTTYEQYF. DNA of the CDR3: TGTGCCAGCAGCCCTAGTATCGGTACGACCTACGAGCAGTACTTC.

The gene calls are TRBV27 and TRBJ2-5; a possible D gene is TRBD1 (6 bases). V was trimmed by 8 bases and J by 0 bases, leaving 10 bases between them. Germline V gives CDR1 MNHEY, CDR2 SMNVEV (reference sequence). The CDR3 extends over 13 amino acids. CDR3 protein: CASGRTDQETQYF. The CDR3 nucleotides are TGTGCCAGCGGAAGGACAGACCAAGAGACCCAGTACTTC.

The chain has TRBV15 and TRBJ2-7; D remains unclear. CDR1 is LNHNV and CDR2 is YYDKDF in the germline V gene (reference sequence). The CDR3 has 15 amino acids. Trimming took off 1 base at V and 4 bases at J, with 14 bases between the two ends. This CDR3 is CATSRGKTLGYEQYF. Here the CDR3 DNA reads TGTGCCACCAGCAGAGGCAAAACCCTGGGATACGAGCAGTACTTC.